The 18 T cell receptor beta chains reported below all come from one sample, sequenced in a study of somatic mutations in cytotoxic T cells in rheumatoid arthritis. Profiling relied on immunoSEQ multiplex PCR, and the TCRdb table lists in-frame clones only, not all of them. The repertoire holds 18,000 or so clones, with over 75% as singletons. The sequenced sample consisted of CD8+ T cells sorted from blood. The receptors come from an adult with rheumatoid arthritis.

The gene calls are TRBV7-9 and TRBJ2-7, with D possibly matching TRBD2 (5 bases). V lost 1 base, J lost 3 bases, and 7 bases lay in between. CDR3 length: 13 amino acids. CDR1 is SEHNR, CDR2 FQNEAQ, per germline (reference sequence). In DNA, the CDR3 is TGTGCCAGCAGCTTAGTCAGCGGCTACGAGCAGTACTTC. It specifies CASSLVSGYEQYF. Together with reference TRBV7-9 and TRBJ2-7, the CDR3 gives the full variable domain: DTGVSQNPRHKITKRGQNVTFRCDPISEHNRLYWYRQTLGQGPEFLTYFQNEAQLEKSRLLSDRFSAERPKGSFSTLEIQRTEQGDSAMYLCASSLVSGYEQYFGPGTRLTVT.

V and J are TRBV15 and TRBJ2-5; D possibly matches TRBD1 or TRBD2 (5 bases each). The CDR3 has 17 amino acids. V shed 0 bases and J shed 0 bases, with 14 bases lying between them. Germline V gene lookup returns CDR1 LNHNV and CDR2 YYDKDF (reference sequence). The chain's CDR3 is CATSREGVRFDQETQYF. Written as DNA, the CDR3 is TGTGCCACCAGCAGAGAGGGGGTGCGGTTTGACCAAGAGACCCAGTACTTC.

The CDR3, as DNA: TGTGCCAGCAGCTCCGGGACTAGCGGGAGTAAGCAGTACTTC. Its protein product is CASSSGTSGSKQYF. This chain joins TRBV6-6 and TRBJ2-7, with 14 bases identical to TRBD2. V lost 6 bases, J lost 8 bases, and 6 bases stayed unmatched. The CDR3 extends over 14 amino acids. Germline CDR1 MNHNY, CDR2 SVGAGI (reference sequence).

Only a few counts were recorded for this clone. The V gene is TRBV28, the J gene TRBJ2-7; D is possibly TRBD2 (5 bases). This CDR3 region has 15 residues. Germline CDR1 is MDHEN and CDR2 is SYDVKM. V was clipped by 1 base and J by 4 bases, with 14 bases between them. The CDR3 reads CASSLFGTADYEQYF. In DNA form, the CDR3 reads TGTGCCAGCAGTTTATTTGGCACAGCGGATTACGAGCAGTACTTC.

This clone was observed once. The genes are TRBV12-5 and TRBJ2-3; TRBD2 might be the D (5 bases). The CDR3 has 12 residues. Germline V gene lookup returns CDR1 LGHNT and CDR2 FRNRAP. V dropped 9 bases and J dropped 4 bases, with 11 bases sitting between them. CDR3 protein: CASHRGADTQYF. The CDR3 DNA is TGTGCTAGCCACCGGGGAGCAGATACGCAGTATTTT. The full variable domain, with the rest looked up from reference TRBV12-5 and TRBJ2-3, is DARVTQTPRHKVTEMGQEVTMRCQPILGHNTVFWYRQTMMQGLELLAYFRNRAPLDDSGMPKDRFSAEMPDATLATLKIQPSEPRDSAVYFCASHRGADTQYFGPGTRLTVL.

This clone was seen a single time. V is TRBV7-6 and J is TRBJ2-7; TRBD2 might be the D (6 bases). Between the trimmed V and J ends, which lost 5 bases and 5 bases, there was a span of 19 bases. The CDR3 runs to 15 residues. From germline, CDR1 is SGHVS and CDR2 FNYEAQ. CDR3 sequence: CASSLYAGFTHEQYF. CDR3 in DNA: TGTGCCAGCAGCCTATACGCGGGGTTTACCCACGAGCAGTACTTC.

The chain is built from TRBV11-2 and TRBJ2-3; 15 bases match TRBD2. This CDR3 has 16 residues. The ends lost 4 bases at V and 4 bases at J; junction bases unmatched: 3. CDR1 and CDR2 (germline): SGHAT, FQNNGV. The CDR3, as DNA: TGTGCCAGCAGCTGGACTAGCGGGGGGGCGTCAGATACGCAGTATTTT. Its protein product is CASSWTSGGASDTQYF.

Here the CDR3 DNA reads TGTGCCAGCAGCTTAGGGGGGTACGAAAAACTGTTTTTT. This codes for CASSLGGYEKLFF. The chain couples TRBV7-9 to TRBJ1-4, with D perhaps TRBD1 (5 bases). The CDR3 covers 13 residues. V was cut by 1 base and J by 8 bases, with 8 bases left in between. Germline V gene lookup returns CDR1 SEHNR and CDR2 FQNEAQ (reference sequence).

V and J are TRBV5-4 and TRBJ2-7; D may be TRBD2 (6 bases). The V and J ends lost 0 bases and 6 bases respectively, with 16 bases between them. Germline lookup yields CDR1 SGHNT and CDR2 YYREEE (reference sequence). The CDR3 sequence is 15 residues long. The CDR3 reads CASSLGYGSGFEQYF. The CDR3 nucleotides are TGTGCCAGCAGCTTGGGATACGGGAGTGGTTTCGAGCAGTACTTC.

This clone was seen more than once but under ten times. This chain links TRBV13 with TRBJ1-1, with D perhaps matching TRBD1 (5 bases). Germline values: CDR1 PRHDT, CDR2 FYEKMQ (reference sequence). The length of the CDR3 is 16 residues. V was pared by 5 bases and J by 0 bases, with 16 bases between. The CDR3 region has the DNA TGTGCCAGCAGCGATATGGTCGGAGGGGTGAACACTGAAGCTTTCTTT. It translates to CASSDMVGGVNTEAFF.

The chain has TRBV6-4 and TRBJ2-3; D unresolved. The CDR3 consists of 19 residues. Germline CDR1 is MRHNA and CDR2 is SNTAGT. V lost 6 bases and J lost 4, with 29 bases in between. The CDR3 loop reads CASRKESDLKESTADTQYF. The CDR3 DNA reads as TGTGCCAGCAGAAAAGAAAGTGATTTAAAAGAAAGTACAGCAGATACGCAGTATTTT.

This clone was picked up a small number of times. This sequence joins TRBV4-3 and TRBJ2-6, with a tentative D call TRBD2 (6 bases). Per the germline V gene, CDR1 is LGHNA and CDR2 is YSLEER. Trimming pared 4 bases from V and 0 bases from J, leaving 16 bases between. The CDR3 consists of 18 residues. The CDR3 reads CASSLAEGSSSGANVLTF. The CDR3 region has the DNA TGCGCCAGCAGCCTAGCGGAAGGGTCTTCCTCTGGGGCCAACGTCCTGACTTTC.

V is TRBV19 and J is TRBJ1-5; no clear D. This CDR3 region has 17 residues. CDR1 LNHDA and CDR2 SQIVND come from the germline V gene (reference sequence). Trimming stripped 7 bases from V and 2 bases from J, with 21 bases between. The CDR3 nucleotides are TGTGCCAGTATCTGGGCTTCGTCATTGGTCGGCAATCAGCCCCAGCATTTT. It encodes CASIWASSLVGNQPQHF.

This chain links TRBV6-6 with TRBJ2-3, with a possible D match to TRBD2 (6 bases). V lost 5 bases and J lost 2, with 14 bases in between. The CDR3 contains 15 residues. Germline V gives CDR1 MNHNY, CDR2 SVGAGI (reference sequence). The CDR3 nucleotides are TGTGCCAGCAGTACACAGTGGGGGGACACAGATACGCAGTATTTT. Its protein product is CASSTQWGDTDTQYF.

The chain couples TRBV27 to TRBJ1-5; the D gene is possibly TRBD1 (6 bases). V gave up 7 bases and J gave up 6 bases, with 25 bases separating them. Germline CDR1 reads MNHEY; CDR2 reads SMNVEV (reference sequence). The CDR3 runs to 17 residues. As DNA, the CDR3 is TGTGCCAGCATCCCTAGTGGGTATGAGGGGGTTCCTCAGCCCCAGCATTTT. Protein: CASIPSGYEGVPQPQHF.

The chain joins TRBV9 to TRBJ2-1, with 9 nucleotides matching TRBD2. The CDR3 spans 16 residues. Trimming removed 4 bases from V and 8 bases from J; junction bases left unmatched: 13. In germline, CDR1 is SGDLS, CDR2 YYNGEE. Here the CDR3 DNA reads TGTGCCAGCAGCCATCGGACTGAGCGGGAGGACCATGAGCAGTTCTTC. This gives the protein CASSHRTEREDHEQFF.

The chain links TRBV29-1 to TRBJ2-5; D is unclear. The germline V and J ends were trimmed by 3 bases and 2 bases, with 7 bases remaining between them. Germline CDR1 SQVTM, CDR2 ANQGSEA. This CDR3 contains 12 residues. The CDR3, as DNA: TGCAGCGTTGAGTTTCAGCAAGAGACCCAGTACTTC. Its protein is CSVEFQQETQYF.

V and J are TRBV5-4 and TRBJ2-7, with 8 bases matching TRBD2. The germline gives CDR1 SGHNT, CDR2 YYREEE (reference sequence). Trimming at V came to 1 base and at J to 5 bases, leaving 14 bases not matched to a gene. The CDR3 spans 17 residues. The CDR3 spells CASSLIPPGGPSHEQYF. CDR3 DNA: TGTGCCAGCAGCTTGATTCCCCCGGGAGGGCCGTCTCACGAGCAGTACTTC.